This T cell receptor (beta chain) emerged from a study of blood T cell repertoires in COVID-19. Turning to the study itself: The study drew acute and convalescent COVID-19 samples from the United States, Italy and Spain.

Study processing details: Quantification of nucleated cells was approximated via reference gene primer amplification. Profiled with immunoSEQ multiplex PCR; TCRdb holds only in-frame clones, not every one. That table is the source of V, J and clone size, and D and trimming were worked out from the DNA. The sample yields hundreds of thousands of clones, around 85% seen once. Participants were aged about 18 to 90 years, lived in about 26 US areas, and enrolled virtually. Allocation to cohorts depended on clinical history reported by the participants. Per the germline V gene, CDR1 is SGHNT and CDR2 is YYREEE (reference sequence). This CDR3 spans 11 amino acids. Trimming stripped 4 bases from V and 4 bases from J, with 5 bases between.

V is TRBV5-4 and J is TRBJ1-2, with unresolved D. Sequenced input: PBMCs or T cells enriched from blood (not recorded which). This clonotype was sampled from a woman aged 25 to 39 who had been exposed to COVID-19. The CDR3 nucleotides read TGTGCCAGCAGCGCGGGCTATGGCTACACCTTC. Its protein is CASSAGYGYTF.